This T cell receptor beta chain was retrieved from a study of cytomegalovirus exposure and HLA in healthy donors. Healthy individuals who donated bone marrow served as the donors. It was with 60 Vbeta and 13 Jbeta primers that the PCR ran. TCRdb's table, derived via immunoSEQ multiplex PCR, lists solely in-frame clones and lacks some. In the table there are more than 150,000 clones, over 70% of which are singletons. General observations from the study: The classifier was said to identify cytomegalovirus status with high specificity and sensitivity. Information on immune exposure was restricted to one variable (CMV serostatus).

On this clone: The antigen is unknown.

The sample comprised PBMCs. The sequence derives from a woman between 18 and 30 years old in good health and CMV-seronegative.

The DNA for the CDR3 is TGTGCCAGTGCCGCGGGACAGGGCCTCTACGAGCAGTACTTC. Protein: CASAAGQGLYEQYF. This rearrangement joins TRBV18 to TRBJ2-7, with 9 bases lining up with TRBD1. Trimming cost V 9 bases and J 3 bases; bases outside gene matches: 9. The CDR3 is 14 amino acids. Germline-derived CDR1 and CDR2 are KGHSH and LQKENI.